This record covers a single TCR beta chain. The antigen remains unidentified. The data are from a study of regulatory dendritic cells for organ transplantation. Study overall: Regulatory dendritic cells were monocyte-derived, receiving vitamin D3 on days 0 and 4 and IL-10 on day 4. On day 6, the dendritic cells were exposed to LPS.

This CDR3 region has 13 residues. The V and J ends lost 1 base and 5 bases respectively, with 9 bases between them. The germline CDR1 and CDR2 sequences are SGHRS and YFSETQ. CFSE-labeled sorted T cells met regulatory or mature dendritic cells for five to six days. General study points: Mature dendritic cells appeared to drive more memory CD8+ clonal expansion than regulatory ones. The authors noted considerable between-person heterogeneity in alloreactive memory CD8+ cells.

Profiling relied on immunoSEQ multiplex PCR, and the TCRdb table lists in-frame clones only, not all of them. The sample yields over 8,500 clones, roughly four fifths seen once. Specimen: memory CD4+ T cells from blood cultured with regulatory dendritic cells. Indicated subset: CD45RO+ memory T cells. The clonotype originates from a human donor in good health. V gene TRBV5-1 combines with J gene TRBJ1-1; TRBD1 is a possible D gene (6 bases). The CDR3 DNA reads TGCGCCAGCAGCTTGTCTACAGGGACTGAAGCTTTCTTT. It encodes CASSLSTGTEAFF. Using reference TRBV5-1 and TRBJ1-1 for the parts outside the CDR3, the full variable domain is KAGVTQTPRYLIKTRGQQVTLSCSPISGHRSVSWYQQTPGQGLQFLFEYFSETQRNKGNFPGRFSGRQFSNSRSEMNVSTLELGDSALYLCASSLSTGTEAFFGQGTRLTVV.